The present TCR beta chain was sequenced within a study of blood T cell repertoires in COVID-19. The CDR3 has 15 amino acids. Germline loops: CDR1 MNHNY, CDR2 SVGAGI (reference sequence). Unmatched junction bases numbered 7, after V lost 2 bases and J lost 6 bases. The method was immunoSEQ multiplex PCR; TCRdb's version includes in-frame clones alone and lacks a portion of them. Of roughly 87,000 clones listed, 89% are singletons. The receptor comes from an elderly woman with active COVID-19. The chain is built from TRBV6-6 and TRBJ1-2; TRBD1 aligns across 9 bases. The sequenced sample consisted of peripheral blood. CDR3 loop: CASSYAGQGRDGYTF. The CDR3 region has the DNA TGTGCCAGCAGTTACGCGGGACAGGGTAGGGATGGCTACACCTTC.